The 16 T cell receptor beta chains presented below share a single source sample, sequenced in a study of siplizumab effects on memory and regulatory T cells. Generated by immunoSEQ multiplex PCR, the TCRdb table keeps only in-frame clones and is missing some. The table has 15,000 or so clones, less than 50% seen once. These receptors have no identified antigens. Cells from the mixed lymphocyte reaction were cocultured for six to seven days at 37°C. Sequences were obtained from CFSE-low (dividing) CD4+ T cells sorted from an allogeneic mixed lymphocyte reaction. The receptors come from a human donor in good health; the cells came from an allogeneic mixed lymphocyte reaction. Some clones in this sample may be carry-over from other donors' samples.

Only one count was recorded for this clone. This rearrangement joins TRBV19 to TRBJ2-1; no clear D. V dropped 1 base and J dropped 7 bases, with 5 bases sitting between them. This CDR3 contains 12 residues. The germline CDR1 and CDR2 sequences are LNHDA and SQIVND (reference sequence). The DNA for the CDR3 is TGTGCCAGTAGTATAGCCTCGAATGAGCAGTTCTTC. Amino acid sequence: CASSIASNEQFF. The variable domain in full, with the rest retrieved from reference TRBV19 and TRBJ2-1, is DGGITQSPKYLFRKEGQNVTLSCEQNLNHDAMYWYRQDPGQGLRLIYYSQIVNDFQKGDIAEGYSVSREKKESFPLTVTSAQKNPTAFYLCASSIASNEQFFGPGTRLTVL.

The V gene is TRBV5-1, the J gene TRBJ1-1; D is ambiguous. The CDR3 totals 14 residues. V lost 6 bases and J 0 bases, leaving 12 bases between the germline ends. Germline V gives CDR1 SGHRS, CDR2 YFSETQ. DNA of the CDR3: TGCGCCAGCACCCGGGAGTTAATGAACACTGAAGCTTTCTTT. Protein sequence: CASTRELMNTEAFF.

This clone was counted a few times. J is TRBJ2-7 and V is TRBV10-3, with unresolved D. Per the germline V gene, CDR1 is ENHRY and CDR2 is SYGVKD. The CDR3 sequence is 10 residues long. V lost 10 bases, J lost 7 bases, and 11 bases lay in between. CDR3 protein: CATGSGEQYF. The CDR3 DNA is TGTGCCACAGGTTCCGGAGAGCAGTACTTC.

This clone appeared a few times. The gene calls are TRBV6-5 and TRBJ2-7; 8 positions agree with TRBD1. Germline V gene data show CDR1 as MNHEY and CDR2 as SVGAGI. V lost 0 bases to trimming and J lost 3 bases; unmatched junction nucleotides: 4. The CDR3 is 15 residues long. CDR3 loop: CASSYSPGQGYEQYF. Here the CDR3 DNA reads TGTGCCAGCAGTTACTCCCCTGGACAGGGCTACGAGCAGTACTTC.

V gene TRBV7-8 combines with J gene TRBJ2-3, with a weak D call TRBD2 (6 bases). The CDR3 extends over 16 amino acids. V was pared by 4 bases and J by 1 base, with 15 bases between. CDR1 SGHVS and CDR2 FQNEAQ come from the germline V gene. The CDR3 DNA follows: TGTGCCAGCAGCTGGGTCTTGTGGGGGGGCACAGATACGCAGTATTTT. The encoded protein is CASSWVLWGGTDTQYF.

The chain combines TRBV5-4 with TRBJ1-1; TRBD1 is a possible D gene (6 bases). This CDR3 has 15 residues. Trimming removed 3 bases at V and 4 bases at J, with 16 bases between. Germline V gene lookup returns CDR1 SGHNT and CDR2 YYREEE (reference sequence). CDR3 loop: CASSSRGRGGTEAFF. The CDR3 DNA is TGTGCCAGCAGCTCCCGAGGTAGGGGGGGCACTGAAGCTTTCTTT.

This clone was picked up many times. The chain combines TRBV2 with TRBJ1-2; D might be TRBD1 (5 bases). With 4 bases removed from V and 8 bases from J, the gap between germline ends came to 17 bases. The CDR3 is 14 amino acids. Germline loops: CDR1 SNHLY, CDR2 FYNNEI. The CDR3, as DNA: TGTGCCAGCAGTGCTGTCGGGGCCACTTGGGGCTACACCTTC. Its translation is CASSAVGATWGYTF.

The rearrangement uses TRBV29-1 and TRBJ1-2; D is possibly TRBD1 (6 bases). The ends were cut back, 1 base at V and 6 bases at J, with 15 bases in the middle. The CDR3 length is 14 residues. The V gene's germline CDR1 is SQVTM and CDR2 ANQGSEA. CDR3 nucleotides: TGCAGCGTTGAAGTACAGACAGGAGAGGATGGCTACACCTTC. The encoded protein is CSVEVQTGEDGYTF.

This chain's CDR3 is CASSVDPSGTYNEQFF. In nucleotides, the CDR3 is TGTGCCAGCAGCGTAGATCCTAGCGGGACCTACAATGAGCAGTTCTTC. This rearrangement joins TRBV9 to TRBJ2-1; 9 bases fit TRBD2. The CDR3 length is 16 residues. From germline, CDR1 is SGDLS and CDR2 YYNGEE. After removal of 0 bases from V and 2 bases from J, the junction contained 3 bases not matched to a gene.

By frequency in the sample, this clone is medium-sized (0.01 to 0.1%). The rearrangement links TRBV7-2 to TRBJ2-5, with unresolved D. Germline V gives CDR1 SGHTA, CDR2 FQGNSA. Trimming removed 2 bases from V and 5 bases from J, with 6 bases in between. The CDR3 loop spans 12 amino acids. The CDR3 DNA is TGTGCCAGCAGCTTATCGATGGAGACCCAGTACTTC. It codes for CASSLSMETQYF.

V usage is TRBV28 and J usage is TRBJ1-2, with 7 bases lining up with TRBD1. Losses at the gene ends were 2 bases for V and 4 bases for J; bases not matched to a gene: 1. Germline-derived CDR1 and CDR2 are MDHEN and SYDVKM. CDR3 length equals 13 residues. The CDR3 here is CASSLNRGYGYTF. CDR3 nucleotide sequence: TGTGCCAGCAGTTTAAACAGGGGCTATGGCTACACCTTC.

The chain couples TRBV15 to TRBJ2-3; D may be TRBD2 (5 bases). V shed 0 bases and J shed 0 bases, with 10 bases lying between them. The CDR3 covers 16 residues. Germline assignment: CDR1 LNHNV and CDR2 YYDKDF (reference sequence). CDR3 residues: CATSRDKGSSTDTQYF. The CDR3 coding sequence is TGTGCCACCAGCAGAGATAAAGGGAGCAGCACAGATACGCAGTATTTT.

This clone was seen a few times. The rearrangement uses TRBV19 and TRBJ2-3; D ambiguous. The CDR3 runs 14 residues. Germline lookup yields CDR1 LNHDA and CDR2 SQIVND (reference sequence). The V end was cut by 4 bases, the J end by 4 bases, with 12 bases between. CDR3 sequence: CASSNQVASDTQYF. Here the CDR3 DNA reads TGTGCCAGTAGTAACCAGGTCGCATCAGATACGCAGTATTTT. Supplemented by reference TRBV19 and TRBJ2-3, the full variable domain reads DGGITQSPKYLFRKEGQNVTLSCEQNLNHDAMYWYRQDPGQGLRLIYYSQIVNDFQKGDIAEGYSVSREKKESFPLTVTSAQKNPTAFYLCASSNQVASDTQYFGPGTRLTVL.

The chain is built from TRBV2 and TRBJ1-2; D call uncertain. Germline-derived CDR1 and CDR2 are SNHLY and FYNNEI. Trimming cost V 6 bases and J 2 bases, with 4 bases left between them. This CDR3 contains 11 residues. The DNA for the CDR3 is TGTGCCAGCAGGGACAACTATGGCTACACCTTC. Its protein is CASRDNYGYTF.

The chain joins TRBV7-9 to TRBJ1-2; D perhaps matches TRBD1 (6 bases). Trimming left V 2 bases short and J 5 bases short, with 12 bases between. Per the germline V gene, CDR1 is SEHNR and CDR2 is FQNEAQ (reference sequence). The CDR3 is made up of 14 amino acids. Here the CDR3 reads CASSLSGQGYGYTF. DNA for the CDR3: TGTGCCAGCAGCTTATCCGGGCAGGGGTATGGCTACACCTTC.

This clone is categorized as medium-sized (0.01 to 0.1%). The chain is built from TRBV19 and TRBJ2-7, with D maybe TRBD2 (6 bases). The CDR3 has 16 residues. The germline gives CDR1 LNHDA, CDR2 SQIVND (reference sequence). The V gene lost 1 base and the J gene lost 4 bases, with 17 bases spanning the gap. The CDR3 DNA is TGTGCCAGTAGTATAGTTGGCCGCGGGAAACCTTACGAGCAGTACTTC. Amino acid sequence: CASSIVGRGKPYEQYF.